The 20 T cell receptor beta chains below come from one sample, sequenced in a study of shared clonotypes between healthy human individuals. Using immunoSEQ multiplex PCR, the repertoire was profiled, and TCRdb retains in-frame clones only, with some absent. The data contain more than 400,000 clones, around 95% of them singletons. Specimen: naive CD4+ T cells sorted from blood. Sample subset: CD45RA+ positively selected. These receptors originate from a woman aged 30 to 39 in good health.

This clone was found once. V and J are TRBV5-6 and TRBJ2-3; no firm D call. Per the germline V gene, CDR1 is SGHDT and CDR2 is YYEEEE. The CDR3 runs to 14 residues. Trimming shortened V by 0 bases and J by 1 base, and 6 bases separated the two germline ends. The CDR3 coding sequence is TGTGCCAGCAGCTTGGCCTGGGGCACAGATACGCAGTATTTT. Protein: CASSLAWGTDTQYF. Based on the CDR3 plus reference TRBV5-6 and TRBJ2-3, the full variable domain is DAGVTQSPTHLIKTRGQQVTLRCSPKSGHDTVSWYQQALGQGPQFIFQYYEEEERQRGNFPDRFSGHQFPNYSSELNVNALLLGDSALYLCASSLAWGTDTQYFGPGTRLTVL.

The rearrangement joins TRBV5-1 to TRBJ2-1; D remains unclear. This CDR3 has 14 amino acids. Trimming shortened V by 2 bases and J by 0 bases, and 6 bases separated the two germline ends. Germline CDR1 and CDR2: SGHRS and YFSETQ. The CDR3 sequence is CASSLENSYNEQFF. Written as DNA, the CDR3 is TGCGCCAGCAGCTTAGAGAACTCCTACAATGAGCAGTTCTTC.

V gene TRBV6-5 combines with J gene TRBJ1-1; D is unclear. V shed 0 bases and J shed 2 bases, with 7 bases lying between them. This CDR3 has 14 residues. Germline loops: CDR1 MNHEY, CDR2 SVGAGI. CDR3 in DNA: TGTGCCAGCAGTTACTCCGGCAGAAACACTGAAGCTTTCTTT. Amino acids: CASSYSGRNTEAFF.

V gene TRBV27 combines with J gene TRBJ2-7; 8 nucleotides match TRBD2. The ends lost 0 bases at V and 4 bases at J; junction bases unmatched: 8. Germline V gene lookup returns CDR1 MNHEY and CDR2 SMNVEV (reference sequence). CDR3 length: 16 residues. The CDR3 is CASSLSAGARLYEQYF. In DNA form, the CDR3 reads TGTGCCAGCAGTTTATCAGCGGGAGCACGGTTATACGAGCAGTACTTC.

About this clone: The sample has other DNA sequences that encode this CDR3 too. The V and J genes are TRBV7-2 and TRBJ2-5; D might be TRBD2 (6 bases). This CDR3 region has 13 residues. V shed 5 bases and J shed 0 bases, with 7 bases lying between them. Per germline, CDR1 SGHTA and CDR2 FQGNSA. The CDR3 loop is CASSRDYQETQYF. The CDR3 nucleotides are TGTGCCAGCAGCCGGGACTACCAAGAGACCCAGTACTTC.

This chain joins TRBV19 and TRBJ2-3, with D hard to call. The CDR3 length is 15 residues. Trimming pared 1 base from V and 2 bases from J, leaving 10 bases between. Germline V gene lookup returns CDR1 LNHDA and CDR2 SQIVND (reference sequence). This chain's CDR3 is CASSIGGDFTDTQYF. In nucleotides, the CDR3 is TGTGCCAGTAGTATAGGTGGCGACTTCACAGATACGCAGTATTTT.

In its sample, this clone was seen a few times. The chain recombines TRBV6-1 with TRBJ1-1, with D uncertain. Trimming shortened V by 7 bases and J by 5 bases, and 14 bases separated the two germline ends. Germline-derived CDR1 and CDR2 are MNHNS and SASEGT. This CDR3 is built from 13 residues. CDR3 DNA sequence: TGTGCCAGCACACTCCGTTTGATAACTGAAGCTTTCTTT. Translation gives CASTLRLITEAFF.

The V call is TRBV5-5, the J call TRBJ2-7; tentative D call: TRBD1 (5 bases). In germline, CDR1 is SGHKS, CDR2 YYEKEE (reference sequence). The ends were cut back, 4 bases at V and 9 bases at J, with 11 bases in the middle. The CDR3 extends over 11 amino acids. The CDR3 protein is CASSGQIGQYF. The DNA of the CDR3 is TGTGCCAGCAGCGGACAAATCGGGCAGTACTTC.

The chain couples TRBV28 to TRBJ2-7; D is uncertain. Germline CDR1 reads MDHEN; CDR2 reads SYDVKM. The V and J ends lost 2 bases and 7 bases respectively, with 15 bases between them. The CDR3 extends over 14 amino acids. The CDR3 DNA sequence: TGTGCCAGCAGTTTAGTTTTCGAGCTAGGGGAGCAGTACTTC. Encoded protein: CASSLVFELGEQYF. Looking up the rest from reference TRBV28 and TRBJ2-7 gives the full variable domain: DVKVTQSSRYLVKRTGEKVFLECVQDMDHENMFWYRQDPGLGLRLIYFSYDVKMKEKGDIPEGYSVSREKKERFSLILESASTNQTSMYLCASSLVFELGEQYFGPGTRLTVT.

Turning to this clone: Other DNA sequences from this sample encode an identical CDR3 as well. The chain links TRBV7-6 to TRBJ2-6; D gene unclear. V was clipped by 1 base and J by 0 bases, with 4 bases between them. The CDR3 extends over 15 amino acids. Germline CDR1 is SGHVS and CDR2 is FNYEAQ. CDR3 amino acids: CASSLVGSGANVLTF. DNA for the CDR3: TGTGCCAGCAGCTTAGTGGGCTCTGGGGCCAACGTCCTGACTTTC.

The genes are TRBV6-6 and TRBJ2-7; 12 nucleotides line up with TRBD2. The CDR3 covers 15 residues. V dropped 6 bases and J dropped 6; count of bases not matched to a gene: 9. Germline V gene data show CDR1 as MNHNY and CDR2 as SVGAGI (reference sequence). The CDR3 loop reads CASRATSGSFPEQYF. Here the CDR3 DNA reads TGTGCCAGCAGGGCGACTAGCGGGAGTTTCCCCGAGCAGTACTTC.

This clone was counted only a few times. The V and J genes are TRBV19 and TRBJ1-5; the D is unclear. The CDR3 is made up of 11 amino acids. CDR1 and CDR2 (germline): LNHDA, SQIVND (reference sequence). Trimming took off 5 bases at V and 4 bases at J, with 3 bases between the two ends. CDR3 residues: CASSQNQPQHF. CDR3 DNA: TGTGCCAGTAGTCAGAATCAGCCCCAGCATTTT. The full variable domain, with the rest looked up from reference TRBV19 and TRBJ1-5, is DGGITQSPKYLFRKEGQNVTLSCEQNLNHDAMYWYRQDPGQGLRLIYYSQIVNDFQKGDIAEGYSVSREKKESFPLTVTSAQKNPTAFYLCASSQNQPQHFGDGTRLSIL.

This clone was seen just once. The chain combines TRBV6-1 with TRBJ2-1, with D perhaps TRBD2 (7 bases). Trimming stripped 1 base from V and 6 bases from J, with 13 bases between. Germline lookup yields CDR1 MNHNS and CDR2 SASEGT. This CDR3 has 15 residues. The DNA for the CDR3 is TGTGCCAGCAGTGAAGAGGGGGAGGGCCGCAATGAGCAGTTCTTC. It codes for CASSEEGEGRNEQFF.

The V gene is TRBV7-9, the J gene TRBJ1-1; no reliable D call. Trimming removed 0 bases from V and 5 bases from J, with 13 bases in between. The CDR3 length is 15 residues. Germline CDR1 is SEHNR and CDR2 is FQNEAQ (reference sequence). The CDR3 sequence is CASSLAEWVVTEAFF. CDR3 nucleotide sequence: TGTGCCAGCAGCTTAGCGGAGTGGGTCGTTACTGAAGCTTTCTTT.

The chain links TRBV5-1 to TRBJ2-1, with TRBD2 matching 8 bases. V lost 0 bases, J lost 4 bases, and 12 bases stayed unmatched. This CDR3 is 18 amino acids long. Germline CDR1 SGHRS, CDR2 YFSETQ. CDR3 sequence (DNA): TGCGCCAGCAGCTTGGGACCCCTGGCGGGAGGACCTTACAATGAGCAGTTCTTC. Encoded protein: CASSLGPLAGGPYNEQFF.

The V gene is TRBV11-2, the J gene TRBJ2-6; D uncertain. CDR3 length equals 16 residues. Germline lookup yields CDR1 SGHAT and CDR2 FQNNGV. Trimming removed 3 bases at V and 1 base at J, with 10 bases between. CDR3 nucleotide sequence: TGTGCCAGCAGCTTCTTTAGGCGGTCTGGGGCCAACGTCCTGACTTTC. This encodes CASSFFRRSGANVLTF.

This clone was observed a few times. The chain carries TRBV5-5 and TRBJ1-3; 10 bases match TRBD1. The J segment lost 3 bases and the V segment lost 4 bases, leaving 4 bases of the junction unmatched. CDR3 length: 15 residues. Germline V lookup: CDR1 SGHKS, CDR2 YYEKEE (reference sequence). CDR3 sequence: CASSPRTGGGNTIYF. The CDR3 region has the DNA TGTGCCAGCAGCCCTAGGACAGGGGGTGGAAACACCATATATTTT.

The chain carries TRBV28 and TRBJ1-2, with a weak D call TRBD1 (6 bases). The V and J ends lost 7 bases and 8 bases respectively, with 17 bases between them. This CDR3 spans 13 amino acids. Germline CDR1 is MDHEN and CDR2 is SYDVKM. CDR3 amino acids: CASTLQGALGYTF. CDR3 nucleotides: TGTGCCAGCACCCTACAGGGCGCTTTGGGCTACACCTTC.

The rearrangement joins TRBV4-1 to TRBJ1-1, with 7 bases matching TRBD1. Germline V CDR1 and CDR2: MGHRA, YSYEKL. The CDR3 spans 15 residues. V shed 3 bases, J shed 2 bases, and the junction held 6 bases outside the gene matches. This CDR3 reads CASSQPTGSNTEAFF. The CDR3 coding sequence is TGCGCCAGCAGCCAGCCGACAGGGTCAAACACTGAAGCTTTCTTT.

On this clone itself: An end of the junction does not agree with germline; a read error may underlie this. The chain has TRBV28 and TRBJ2-5; possibly TRBD2 for D (6 bases). Germline V gives CDR1 MDHEN, CDR2 SYDVKM. The CDR3 loop spans 10 amino acids. The CDR3 nucleotides read TGCGGGACTTTCGATGAGACCCAGTACTTC. Its translation is CGTFDETQYF.